What follows is one T cell receptor beta chain and its context. The sample comes from a study of blood T cell repertoires in COVID-19. Study summary: The study drew acute and convalescent COVID-19 samples from the United States, Italy and Spain. T cells, B-cell-depleted T cells, or PBMCs supplied cDNA or gDNA.

The CDR3 spans 14 residues. The germline CDR1 and CDR2 sequences are SGHAT and FQNNGV. With V trimmed by 5 bases and J by 7 bases, 8 bases remained unmatched. Authors' data handling: Reference gene primer amplification in the assay estimated nucleated cell counts. Using immunoSEQ multiplex PCR, the repertoire was profiled, and TCRdb retains in-frame clones only, with some absent. V and J calls plus clone size are reproduced from that table; the DNA served to infer D and trimming. The table records 95,000 to 150,000 clones, around nine tenths of them present only once. The V call is TRBV11-2, the J call TRBJ2-7, with TRBD1 identical over 10 bases. The specimen was peripheral blood. This receptor was identified in a woman aged 45-59 years with acute or convalescent COVID-19. The CDR3 here is CASSGGQGWVEQYF. In DNA form, the CDR3 reads TGTGCCAGCAGCGGGGGACAGGGGTGGGTAGAGCAGTACTTC.